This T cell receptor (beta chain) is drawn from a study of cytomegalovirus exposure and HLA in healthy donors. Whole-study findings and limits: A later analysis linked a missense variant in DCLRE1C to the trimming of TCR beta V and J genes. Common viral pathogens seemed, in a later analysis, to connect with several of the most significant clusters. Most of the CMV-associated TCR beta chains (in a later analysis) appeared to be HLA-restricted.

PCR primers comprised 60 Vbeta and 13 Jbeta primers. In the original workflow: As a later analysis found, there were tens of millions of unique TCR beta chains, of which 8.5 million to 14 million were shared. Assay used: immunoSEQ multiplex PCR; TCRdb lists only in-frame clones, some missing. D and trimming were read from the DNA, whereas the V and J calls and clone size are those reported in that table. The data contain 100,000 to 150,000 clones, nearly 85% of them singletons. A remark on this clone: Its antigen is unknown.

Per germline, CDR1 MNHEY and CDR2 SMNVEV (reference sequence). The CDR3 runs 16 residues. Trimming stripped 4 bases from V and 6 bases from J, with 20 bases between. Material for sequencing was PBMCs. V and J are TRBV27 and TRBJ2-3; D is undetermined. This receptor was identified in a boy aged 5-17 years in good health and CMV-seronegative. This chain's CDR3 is CASSSILPAQIDTQYF. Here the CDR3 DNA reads TGTGCCAGCAGTTCCATCCTTCCGGCACAGATCGATACGCAGTATTTT.